The text below deals with one TCR beta chain. The sample originates from a study of control samples from healthy donors and cancer patients. The germline CDR1 and CDR2 sequences are SGHAT and FQDESV (reference sequence). The CDR3 runs to 15 residues. V was shortened by 0 bases and J by 3 bases, with 9 bases between the two germline ends. Method: immunoSEQ multiplex PCR; TCRdb's copy keeps in-frame clones and lacks some. The sample has 65,000 to 95,000 clones, roughly 86% seen once; the top ten hold more than 15%. V is TRBV11-1 and J is TRBJ1-5, with D perhaps matching TRBD1 (5 bases). The sequence was obtained from a man aged 45-65 years in good health. Material: blood. CDR3 in amino acids: CASSLAPTANQPQHF. CDR3 DNA sequence: TGTGCCAGCAGCTTAGCGCCGACAGCCAATCAGCCCCAGCATTTT.